These T cell receptor beta chains were read from a single sample in a study of blood T cell repertoires in COVID-19. The assay was immunoSEQ multiplex PCR, and TCRdb's table has in-frame clones only and misses some. The sample carries around 100,000 clones, roughly 87% recorded once. The sample comprised peripheral blood. The receptors were gathered from a man younger than 45 in a cohort sampled during active COVID-19. CDR3s include the opening cysteine and the closing phenylalanine or tryptophan. A D gene is named only where the DNA matches it firmly. The size field is filled for only some rows; it gives once, few, many or a size class.

V gene	clone size	J gene	D gene	CDR3 DNA	CDR3 protein
TRBV5-1	NA	TRBJ2-5	TRBD2	TGCGCCAGCAGCCCGGGACTAGCGGGGGGGCCCCACCAAGAGACCCAGTACTTC	CASSPGLAGGPHQETQYF
TRBV5-4	NA	TRBJ1-2	NA	TGTGCCAGCAGCTTAGGCCGGGGGGCGGCCAACTATGGCTACACCTTC	CASSLGRGAANYGYTF
TRBV7-2	NA	TRBJ2-7	TRBD2	TGTGCCAGCAGTTTAGCGGGGGGATTATACGAGCAGTACTTC	CASSLAGGLYEQYF
TRBV28	NA	TRBJ2-7	TRBD2	TGTGCCAGCAGTTTGGGGGGGAACCGGGGATCCGAGCAGTACTTC	CASSLGGNRGSEQYF
TRBV2	once	TRBJ2-1	NA	TGTGCCAGCAGTGAAGACCCAGATAAAAATGAGCAGTTCTTC	CASSEDPDKNEQFF
TRBV30	NA	TRBJ2-3	NA	TGTGCCTGGAGTCCCTACGAAGATACGCAGTATTTT	CAWSPYEDTQYF
TRBV3-1/TRBV3-2	NA	TRBJ2-3	TRBD2	TGTGCCAGCAGCCATGGGACTAGCAGAGATACGCAGTATTTT	CASSHGTSRDTQYF
TRBV2	NA	TRBJ2-7	TRBD1	TGTGCCAGCAGTACACCGGGACAGGGGTACCACGAGCAGTACTTC	CASSTPGQGYHEQYF
TRBV18	NA	TRBJ2-2	NA	TGTGCCAGCTCACCACCGAGCAGGGGTACCGGGGAGCTGTTTTTT	CASSPPSRGTGELFF
TRBV7-2	NA	TRBJ1-3	NA	TGTGCCAGCAGCCCGACAGGCGGAAACACCATATATTTT	CASSPTGGNTIYF
TRBV5-1	NA	TRBJ2-3	TRBD2	TGCGCCAGCAGCTTGGGGGGGACTAGCGGCACAGATACGCAGTATTTT	CASSLGGTSGTDTQYF
TRBV6-4	NA	TRBJ2-2	TRBD1	TGTGCCAGCAGGACAGGGGGCGACACCGGGGAGCTGTTTTTT	CASRTGGDTGELFF
TRBV19	NA	TRBJ2-6	NA	TGTGCCAGTAGTTCTGCGGTCTCTGGGGCCAACGTCCTGACTTTC	CASSSAVSGANVLTF
TRBV6-5	NA	TRBJ1-2	TRBD1	TGTGCCGCCCGGGACAGGGGTAGAGATGGCTACACCTTC	CAARDRGRDGYTF
TRBV5-1	NA	TRBJ1-1	TRBD1	TGCGCCAGCAGCCAGACAGGGGATCCGAACACTGAAGCTTTCTTT	CASSQTGDPNTEAFF
TRBV2	once	TRBJ1-1	NA	TGTGCCAGCAGTAGCATGAACACTGAAGCTTTCTTT	CASSSMNTEAFF
TRBV9	NA	TRBJ2-1	NA	TGTGCCAGCAGCGTAGAACCCAACGGGGGGCTCGAGGGTGAGCAGTTCTTC	CASSVEPNGGLEGEQFF
TRBV5-1	few	TRBJ2-7	TRBD1	TGCGCCAGCAGCTTCTCTGCGGGGGGACAGGGGTACGAGCAGTACTTC	CASSFSAGGQGYEQYF
TRBV10-1	once	TRBJ2-5	NA	TGCGCCAGCAGTGAGTCTGCGGGGTCCGGAGAGACCCAGTACTTC	CASSESAGSGETQYF
TRBV7-3	NA	TRBJ1-5	NA	TGTGCCAGCAGCATCCAAAACAGGGACCTAAGCAATCAGCCCCAGCATTTT	CASSIQNRDLSNQPQHF
TRBV19	NA	TRBJ2-7	NA	TGTGCCAGTAGTATAGCCCCGGGACTCAGCTACGAGCAGTACTTC	CASSIAPGLSYEQYF
TRBV5-1	NA	TRBJ2-5	TRBD2	TGCGCCAGCACCCCGCGGGGGGTCCAAGAGACCCAGTACTTC	CASTPRGVQETQYF
TRBV6-2/TRBV6-3	NA	TRBJ1-5	TRBD1	TGTGCCAGCAGTTCCCGGGACAGGGGTCAGCCCCAGCATTTT	CASSSRDRGQPQHF
TRBV9	NA	TRBJ2-1	TRBD2	TGTGCCAGCAGCGTCCTAGCGGGGGGAAACAATGAGCAGTTCTTC	CASSVLAGGNNEQFF
TRBV9	NA	TRBJ2-1	TRBD1	TGTGCCAGCCCCGGGACAGCAAGACCAATCTCCTACAATGAGCAGTTCTTC	CASPGTARPISYNEQFF
TRBV9	NA	TRBJ2-2	NA	TGTGCCAGCAGCGTGACAGCTTACACCGGGGAGCTGTTTTTT	CASSVTAYTGELFF
TRBV6-6	few	TRBJ1-1	NA	TGTGCCAGCATCCCCGGGGGGGGGACTGAAGCTTTCTTT	CASIPGGGTEAFF
TRBV11-2	NA	TRBJ1-2	TRBD1	TGTGCCAGCAGCTCCGTACGGGACAGGGTTCACTATGGCTACACCTTC	CASSSVRDRVHYGYTF
TRBV30	NA	TRBJ2-3	NA	TGTGCCTGGAGTCCAGGGAATACAGATACGCAGTATTTT	CAWSPGNTDTQYF
TRBV4-2	NA	TRBJ2-7	TRBD1	TGTGCCAGCAGCCGCGGACAGGGAGACTACGAGCAGTACTTC	CASSRGQGDYEQYF
TRBV2	once	TRBJ1-3	NA	TGTGCCAGCAGTGGCGGGGGGGGCTCTGGAAACACCATATATTTT	CASSGGGGSGNTIYF
TRBV6-5	NA	TRBJ2-3	TRBD1	TGTGCCAGCAGCGAGGGACAGGGGGGAGATACGCAGTATTTT	CASSEGQGGDTQYF
TRBV6-5	NA	TRBJ1-3	NA	TGTGCCAGCTCGTCGGGACTTGGAAACACCATATATTTT	CASSSGLGNTIYF
TRBV27	once	TRBJ1-5	NA	TGTGCCAGCAGTCCTACAGGGTACCGGGCCACAAATCAGCCCCAGCATTTT	CASSPTGYRATNQPQHF